Shown below are 18 T cell receptor beta chains from a single sample sequenced in a study of T-cell memory formation after mild COVID-19. TCRdb redid the calling of the 5' RACE reads with MiXCR, one entry per CDR3 protein. The sample holds hundreds of thousands of distinct CDR3 sequences, around 15% seen once. Material: PBMCs or a T cell subset sorted from them (not recorded which). Receptor source: a man between 18 and 29 years old who had mild COVID-19 (a few samples of this study predate the infection). Cell type and time point are not known.

The table lists this clonotype with many counts. This CDR3 reads CASSLQWKDEQFF. In nucleotides, the CDR3 is TGTGCCAGCAGTCTCCAGTGGAAGGATGAGCAGTTCTTC. The chain uses TRBV6-6 and TRBJ2-1; no definite D call. The V and J ends lost 5 bases and 8 bases respectively, with 13 bases between them. The CDR3 is 13 residues long. Germline CDR1 is MNHNY and CDR2 is SVGAGI (reference sequence).

V usage is TRBV11-2 and J usage is TRBJ2-5; 7 positions match TRBD2. V lost 4 bases to trimming and J lost 5 bases; unmatched junction nucleotides: 10. This CDR3 comprises 15 residues. In germline, CDR1 is SGHAT, CDR2 FQNNGV. The CDR3 sequence: CASSSTQRGGETQYF. The CDR3 bases are TGTGCCAGCAGCTCCACCCAGCGGGGTGGCGAGACCCAGTACTTC.

This sequence joins TRBV11-1 and TRBJ2-1; 8 bases match TRBD1. V shed 1 base and J 2 bases; nucleotides not matched to a gene: 1. Looked up from germline, CDR1 is SGHAT and CDR2 is FQDESV (reference sequence). This CDR3 has 15 amino acids. The CDR3 loop reads CASSLETGAYNEQFF. CDR3 bases: TGTGCCAGCAGCTTAGAGACAGGGGCCTACAATGAGCAGTTCTTC.

In this sample, this clonotype turned up many times. This chain joins TRBV7-9 and TRBJ2-5, with TRBD1 identical over 9 bases. Germline trimming cut 5 bases from V and 4 bases from J; bases unmatched to any gene: 2. Germline V gives CDR1 SEHNR, CDR2 FQNEAQ (reference sequence). This CDR3 has 13 residues. The CDR3 protein is CASSRDRAETQYF. The CDR3 region has the DNA TGTGCCAGCAGCCGGGACAGGGCAGAGACCCAGTACTTC.

The chain's CDR3 is CASSPSGTGYGQYF. CDR3 DNA: TGTGCCAGCAGTCCCTCGGGAACGGGGTATGGTCAGTATTTT. The chain employs TRBV6-5 and TRBJ2-3, with a weak D call TRBD2 (5 bases). The CDR3 has 14 amino acids. The V gene's germline CDR1 is MNHEY and CDR2 SVGAGI. Between the trimmed V and J ends, which lost 5 bases and 12 bases, there was a span of 21 bases.

V gene TRBV27 combines with J gene TRBJ2-2, with 7 bases matching TRBD2. The junction had 3 bases not matched to a gene; V was cut back by 1 base and J by 1 base. The CDR3 extends over 16 amino acids. Germline V gene lookup returns CDR1 MNHEY and CDR2 SMNVEV (reference sequence). CDR3 nucleotides: TGTGCCAGCAGTTTATTCAGGGAGGGGAACACCGGGGAGCTGTTTTTT. This translates into CASSLFREGNTGELFF.

This clonotype was counted between two and nine times. This sequence joins TRBV29-1 and TRBJ2-1; D is unresolved. The germline CDR1 and CDR2 sequences are SQVTM and ANQGSEA. The CDR3 loop spans 15 amino acids. Trimming pared 4 bases from V and 0 bases from J, leaving 13 bases between. Here the CDR3 reads CSVVPLILSYNEQFF. The CDR3 DNA reads TGCAGCGTTGTCCCCCTAATTCTCTCCTACAATGAGCAGTTCTTC.

The chain combines TRBV12-3 or TRBV12-4 with TRBJ1-1; tentative D call: TRBD1 (6 bases). The CDR3 extends over 14 amino acids. V was trimmed by 6 bases and J by 4 bases, leaving 15 bases between them. DNA of the CDR3: TGTGCCAGCAGAGGGGGGGGAGGGGGCACTGAAGCTTTCTTT. Protein sequence: CASRGGGGGTEAFF.

The rearrangement links TRBV19 to TRBJ2-7, with 8 bases aligning to TRBD1. The CDR3 contains 12 residues. Germline assignment: CDR1 LNHDA and CDR2 SQIVND (reference sequence). The ends lost 11 bases at V and 4 bases at J; junction bases unmatched: 7. The CDR3 sequence is CAGRQGRYEQYF. CDR3 sequence (DNA): TGTGCCGGCCGACAGGGGCGGTACGAGCAGTACTTC.

This clonotype was recorded a few times. This chain joins TRBV9 and TRBJ1-1, with TRBD1 matching 9 bases. In germline, CDR1 is SGDLS, CDR2 YYNGEE. Trimming at V came to 3 bases and at J to 7 bases, leaving 4 bases not matched to a gene. This CDR3 region has 13 residues. CDR3 sequence (DNA): TGTGCCAGCAGCGAGGGGACAGGGCTTGAAGCTTTCTTT. As protein: CASSEGTGLEAFF.

The V and J genes are TRBV7-2 and TRBJ2-6; D possibly corresponds to TRBD2 (5 bases). Trimming shortened V by 0 bases and J by 0 bases, and 12 bases separated the two germline ends. The V gene's germline CDR1 is SGHTA and CDR2 FQGNSA. The CDR3 consists of 18 residues. DNA of the CDR3: TGTGCCAGCAGCTTAGCGCCGCGGCGGGTCTCTGGGGCCAACGTCCTGACTTTC. It encodes CASSLAPRRVSGANVLTF.

This CDR3 is CASSIGRHYGYTF. In nucleotides, the CDR3 is TGTGCCAGCAGCATCGGACGGCACTATGGCTACACCTTC. The chain carries TRBV5-4 and TRBJ1-2; D is unclear. V was clipped by 4 bases and J by 3 bases, with 10 bases between them. The CDR3 spans 13 residues. Germline lookup yields CDR1 SGHNT and CDR2 YYREEE (reference sequence).

The J gene is TRBJ1-6, the V gene TRBV27, with a tentative D call TRBD1 (5 bases). The V and J ends lost 5 bases and 7 bases respectively, with 6 bases between them. The length of the CDR3 is 12 residues. Germline V gene data show CDR1 as MNHEY and CDR2 as SMNVEV (reference sequence). CDR3 protein: CASSRQNSPLHF. For the CDR3, the DNA is TGTGCCAGCAGTAGACAGAATTCACCCCTCCACTTT.

This clonotype was observed a handful of times. The chain has TRBV20-1 and TRBJ2-1; 9 nucleotides align to TRBD2. Germline V gives CDR1 DFQATT, CDR2 SNEGSKA (reference sequence). The CDR3 is 13 residues long. V gave up 6 bases and J gave up 7 bases; unmatched junction bases: 7. The CDR3 here is CSAPGLAKNEQFF. In DNA, the CDR3 is TGCAGTGCACCGGGACTAGCCAAAAATGAGCAGTTCTTC.

The gene calls are TRBV5-1 and TRBJ2-3; TRBD1 matches 7 bases. The junction had 7 bases not matched to a gene; V was cut back by 3 bases and J by 0 bases. Germline V gene lookup returns CDR1 SGHRS and CDR2 YFSETQ. The CDR3 runs to 16 residues. The CDR3 region is CASSWGTDPSTDTQYF. CDR3 DNA: TGCGCCAGCAGCTGGGGGACAGATCCTAGCACAGATACGCAGTATTTT.

The gene calls are TRBV12-3 or TRBV12-4 and TRBJ1-2, with 7 bases that match TRBD1. V lost 2 bases to trimming and J lost 8 bases; unmatched junction nucleotides: 11. The CDR3 runs to 15 residues. The CDR3 here is CASSLQAGGSRGYTF. The CDR3 bases are TGTGCCAGCAGTTTACAGGCAGGGGGAAGTCGGGGCTACACCTTC.

This clonotype appeared a few times. The J gene is TRBJ2-2, the V gene TRBV7-2; the match to TRBD2 covers 8 bases. The CDR3 is 16 residues long. J lost 4 bases, V lost 2 bases, and 6 bases had no gene match. CDR1 and CDR2 from the germline V gene are SGHTA and FQGNSA. The CDR3, as DNA: TGTGCCAGCAGCTTAAAAGCGGGGGCCCTCACCGGGGAGCTGTTTTTT. This sequence encodes CASSLKAGALTGELFF.

This clonotype appeared a few times. The chain is built from TRBV4-3 and TRBJ2-7; D is unclear. Germline loops: CDR1 LGHNA, CDR2 YSLEER. The length of the CDR3 is 15 residues. With 0 bases removed from V and 2 bases from J, the gap between germline ends came to 11 bases. In DNA form, the CDR3 reads TGCGCCAGCAGCCAAGATAGGAGACAAGCCTACGAGCAGTACTTC. Translation: CASSQDRRQAYEQYF.